This T cell receptor (beta chain) is from a study of T cell repertoires in cytomegalovirus infection. TCRdb passed the reads through MiXCR, listing each CDR3 protein once. The data contain under 250,000 distinct CDR3 sequences, more than 9% of them seen just once; the ten biggest clones take up 1.5% to 2%. The CDR3 loop spans 14 amino acids. Germline CDR1 LGHDT, CDR2 YNNKEL (reference sequence). With V trimmed by 4 bases and J by 3 bases, 3 bases remained unmatched. Study-level findings and limits: In two of eight donors, the top clonotype was HLA-C-restricted CMV-specific.

Only a few counts were recorded for this clonotype. The target antigen is unknown. V is TRBV3-1 and J is TRBJ1-1, with 9 bases that match TRBD1. The sequence came from a human donor in good health (CMV status not recorded). Some clones in this sample may be carry-over from other donors' samples. Sequencing was carried out using PBMCs. CDR3 coding DNA: TGTGCCAGCAGCCGACAGGGGGTAGACACTGAAGCTTTCTTT. Translating gives CASSRQGVDTEAFF.